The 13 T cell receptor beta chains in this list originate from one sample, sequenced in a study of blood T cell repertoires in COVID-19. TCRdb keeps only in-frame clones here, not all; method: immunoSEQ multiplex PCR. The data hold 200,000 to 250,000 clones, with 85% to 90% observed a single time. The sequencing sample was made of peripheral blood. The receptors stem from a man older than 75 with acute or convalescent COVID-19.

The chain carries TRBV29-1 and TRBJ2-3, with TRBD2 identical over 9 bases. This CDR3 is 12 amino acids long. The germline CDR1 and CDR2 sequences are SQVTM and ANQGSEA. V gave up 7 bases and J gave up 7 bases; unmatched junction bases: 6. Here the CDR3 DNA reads TGCAGCGGCAGACTAGCGGCTAATACGCAGTATTTT. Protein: CSGRLAANTQYF.

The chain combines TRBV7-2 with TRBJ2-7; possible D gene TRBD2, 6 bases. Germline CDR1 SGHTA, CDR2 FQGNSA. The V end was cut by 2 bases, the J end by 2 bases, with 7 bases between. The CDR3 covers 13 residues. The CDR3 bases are TGTGCCAGCAGCTTAACGGGAGCCTACGAGCAGTACGTC. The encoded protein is CASSLTGAYEQYV.

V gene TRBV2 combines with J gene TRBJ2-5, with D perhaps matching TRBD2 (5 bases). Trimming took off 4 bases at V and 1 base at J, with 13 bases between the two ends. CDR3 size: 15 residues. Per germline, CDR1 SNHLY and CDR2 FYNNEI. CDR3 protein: CASSGASTSQETQYF. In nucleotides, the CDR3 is TGTGCCAGCAGTGGGGCCTCCACTAGCCAAGAGACCCAGTACTTC. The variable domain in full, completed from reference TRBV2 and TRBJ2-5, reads EPEVTQTPSHQVTQMGQEVILRCVPISNHLYFYWYRQILGQKVEFLVSFYNNEISEKSEIFDDQFSVERPDGSNFTLKIRSTKLEDSAMYFCASSGASTSQETQYFGPGTRLLVL.

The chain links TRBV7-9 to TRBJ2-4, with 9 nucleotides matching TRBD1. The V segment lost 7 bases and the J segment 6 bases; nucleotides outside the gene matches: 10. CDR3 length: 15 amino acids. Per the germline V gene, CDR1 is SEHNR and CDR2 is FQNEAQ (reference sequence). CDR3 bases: TGTGCCAGCACCGAAGACAGGGGGTCAGCAAACATTCAGTACTTC. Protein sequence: CASTEDRGSANIQYF.

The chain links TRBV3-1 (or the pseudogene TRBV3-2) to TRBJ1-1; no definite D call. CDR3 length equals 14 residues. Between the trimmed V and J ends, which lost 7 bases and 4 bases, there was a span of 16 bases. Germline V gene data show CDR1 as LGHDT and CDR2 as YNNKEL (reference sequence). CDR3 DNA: TGTGCCAGCATCCCTCGAGGTTTCCGCACTGAAGCTTTCTTT. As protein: CASIPRGFRTEAFF.

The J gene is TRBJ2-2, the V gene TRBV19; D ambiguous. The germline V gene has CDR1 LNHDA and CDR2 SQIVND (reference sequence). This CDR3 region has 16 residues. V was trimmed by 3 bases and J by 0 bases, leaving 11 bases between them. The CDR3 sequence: CASSMRLYSNTGELFF. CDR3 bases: TGTGCCAGTAGTATGAGGCTGTACTCGAACACCGGGGAGCTGTTTTTT.

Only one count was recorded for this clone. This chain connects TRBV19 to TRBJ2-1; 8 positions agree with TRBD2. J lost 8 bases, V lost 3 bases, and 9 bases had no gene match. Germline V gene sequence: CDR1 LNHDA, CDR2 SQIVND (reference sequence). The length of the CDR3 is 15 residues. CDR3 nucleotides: TGTGCCAGTAGTATCTCCAGCGGGAGCTTTGATGAGCAGTTCTTC. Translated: CASSISSGSFDEQFF.

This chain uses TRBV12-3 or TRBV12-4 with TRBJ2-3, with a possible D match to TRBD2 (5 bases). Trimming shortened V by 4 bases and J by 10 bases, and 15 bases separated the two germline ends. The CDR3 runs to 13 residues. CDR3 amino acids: CASSYGLILPQYF. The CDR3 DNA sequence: TGTGCCAGCAGTTACGGACTGATTCTCCCGCAGTATTTT.

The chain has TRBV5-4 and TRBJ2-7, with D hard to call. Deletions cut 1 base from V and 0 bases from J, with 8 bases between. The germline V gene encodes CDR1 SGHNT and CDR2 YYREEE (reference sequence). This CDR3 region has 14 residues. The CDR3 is CASSLWPSSYEQYF. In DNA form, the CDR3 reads TGTGCCAGCAGCTTGTGGCCCAGCTCCTACGAGCAGTACTTC.

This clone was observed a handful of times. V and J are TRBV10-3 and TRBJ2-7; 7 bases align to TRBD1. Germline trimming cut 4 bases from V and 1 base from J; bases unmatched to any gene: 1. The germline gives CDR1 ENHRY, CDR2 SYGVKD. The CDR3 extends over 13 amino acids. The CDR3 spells CAISVQGSYEQYF. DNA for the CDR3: TGTGCCATCAGTGTACAGGGGTCCTACGAGCAGTACTTC.

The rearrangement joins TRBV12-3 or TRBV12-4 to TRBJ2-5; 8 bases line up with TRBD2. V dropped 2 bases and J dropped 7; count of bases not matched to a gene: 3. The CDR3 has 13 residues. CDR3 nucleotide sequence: TGTGCCAGCAGTTTAAGTCGGGGGGGGACCCAGTACTTC. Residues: CASSLSRGGTQYF.

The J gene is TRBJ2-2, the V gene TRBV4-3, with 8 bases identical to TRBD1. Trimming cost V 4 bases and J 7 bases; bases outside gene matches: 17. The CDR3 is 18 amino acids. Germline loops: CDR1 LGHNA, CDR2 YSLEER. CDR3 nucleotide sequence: TGCGCCAGCAGCCCTGGACAGGGAATGGCCTTGGTGGGCGGGGAGCTGTTTTTT. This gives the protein CASSPGQGMALVGGELFF.

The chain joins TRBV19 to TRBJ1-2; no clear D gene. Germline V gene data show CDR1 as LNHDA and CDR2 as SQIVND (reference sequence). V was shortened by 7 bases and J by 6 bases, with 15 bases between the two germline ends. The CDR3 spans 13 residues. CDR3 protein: CASTKRRTDGYTF. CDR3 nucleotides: TGTGCCAGTACAAAACGGAGGACGGATGGCTACACCTTC.